This entry features one T cell receptor beta chain sequence. The antigen is undetermined. Germline values: CDR1 MGHRA, CDR2 YSYEKL. The CDR3 loop spans 14 amino acids. The trim removed 3 bases at V and 6 bases at J, leaving 5 bases unmatched. This sample was taken from a study of cytomegalovirus exposure and HLA in healthy donors. Whole-study context: Caucasian-associated ancestry cluster membership applied to just over 80% of 398 genotyped donors. Study observations and caveats: The authors later found HLA-associated TCR beta chains more clonally expanded than equally common others. There were a few CMV-associated chains whose specificity for CMV antigens was confirmed in vitro.

The PCR made use of 60 Vbeta and 13 Jbeta primers. Sequencing used immunoSEQ multiplex PCR; TCRdb keeps in-frame clones, though not all of them. Of some 75,000 clones listed, around 79% were seen once; the top ten hold approximately 5.6%. The V and J genes are TRBV4-1 and TRBJ2-1; 7 bases are a match to TRBD2. The TCR originated in a man between 18 and 35 years old in good health and CMV-seropositive. The specimen sequenced was PBMCs. CDR3 sequence reads: CASSHAGVGNEQFF. The CDR3 region has the DNA TGCGCCAGCAGCCACGCGGGAGTGGGCAATGAGCAGTTCTTC.